These 15 T cell receptor beta chains were sequenced from one sample in a study of blood T cell repertoires in COVID-19. Clones were read by immunoSEQ multiplex PCR, and TCRdb kept only the in-frame ones, dropping some. Here the sample spans 250,000 to 350,000 clones, roughly 86% being singletons. The specimen was PBMCs or T cells enriched from blood (not recorded which). These receptors all stem from a woman younger than 45 who had recovered from COVID-19.

The chain employs TRBV18 and TRBJ1-5; possible D gene TRBD1, 6 bases. The V and J ends lost 1 base and 8 bases respectively, with 12 bases between them. The CDR3 covers 14 residues. From germline, CDR1 is KGHSH and CDR2 LQKENI. The CDR3 protein is CASSPRQVGEPQHF. CDR3 bases: TGTGCCAGCTCACCACGACAGGTAGGGGAGCCCCAGCATTTT.

The V and J genes are TRBV13 and TRBJ2-7; 9 bases are shared with TRBD2. Germline trimming cut 5 bases from V and 6 bases from J; bases unmatched to any gene: 8. The CDR3 spans 14 residues. Germline CDR1 reads PRHDT; CDR2 reads FYEKMQ (reference sequence). The CDR3 reads CASSLAGKGGEQYF. The CDR3 coding sequence is TGTGCCAGCAGCCTAGCGGGAAAAGGGGGCGAGCAGTACTTC.

The chain is built from TRBV29-1 and TRBJ1-5, with 8 bases fitting TRBD1. Germline CDR1 reads SQVTM; CDR2 reads ANQGSEA. The CDR3 extends over 14 amino acids. With V trimmed by 6 bases and J by 8 bases, 12 bases remained unmatched. The CDR3 coding sequence is TGCAGCGTCGTGGAACAGGGGGGCAGGGAGCCCCAGCATTTT. This codes for CSVVEQGGREPQHF.

The CDR3 nucleotides are TGTGCCTCCTCGCAGGGAAACAATCAGCCCCAGCATTTT. Amino acid sequence: CASSQGNNQPQHF. The chain links TRBV10-3 to TRBJ1-5; D is possibly TRBD1 (5 bases). This CDR3 spans 13 amino acids. Germline CDR1 ENHRY, CDR2 SYGVKD. Trimming took off 11 bases at V and 3 bases at J, with 14 bases between the two ends.

The rearrangement links TRBV27 to TRBJ2-3, with 7 nucleotides matching TRBD2. The length of the CDR3 is 15 residues. With V trimmed by 5 bases and J by 2 bases, 7 bases remained unmatched. Germline loops: CDR1 MNHEY, CDR2 SMNVEV (reference sequence). The CDR3 nucleotides read TGTGCCAGCAGTCGGCGGGGGAGCCTCACAGATACGCAGTATTTT. Amino acids: CASSRRGSLTDTQYF.

This chain links TRBV4-2 with TRBJ1-2; TRBD1 is a possible D gene (5 bases). Trimming removed 1 base at V and 2 bases at J, with 17 bases between. Germline CDR1 reads LGHNA; CDR2 reads YNFKEQ. This CDR3 is built from 17 residues. Here the CDR3 DNA reads TGTGCCAGCAGCCAAGCTGGGGGAGGGACCCCCAACTATGGCTACACCTTC. This gives the protein CASSQAGGGTPNYGYTF.

This clone was counted between two and nine times. J is TRBJ2-6 and V is TRBV3-1 (or the pseudogene TRBV3-2), with 9 bases lining up with TRBD1. The V gene's germline CDR1 is LGHDT and CDR2 YNNKEL (reference sequence). This CDR3 is built from 20 residues. Losses at the gene ends were 4 bases for V and 1 base for J; bases not matched to a gene: 14. This chain's CDR3 is CASSPHPGQGEASGANVLTF. CDR3 coding DNA: TGTGCCAGCAGCCCCCACCCGGGACAGGGAGAGGCGTCTGGGGCCAACGTCCTGACTTTC.

The V and J genes are TRBV2 and TRBJ2-1; the match to TRBD1 covers 7 bases. Losses at the gene ends were 3 bases for V and 4 bases for J; bases not matched to a gene: 3. Germline values: CDR1 SNHLY, CDR2 FYNNEI. The CDR3 contains 14 residues. CDR3 in DNA: TGTGCCAGCAGTGACGACAGGGCGTACAATGAGCAGTTCTTC. Translated, it gives CASSDDRAYNEQFF.

V usage is TRBV28 and J usage is TRBJ2-2; unclear D gene. V was cut by 2 bases and J by 5 bases, with 12 bases left in between. The CDR3 has 15 amino acids. The germline CDR1 and CDR2 sequences are MDHEN and SYDVKM. The CDR3 nucleotides are TGTGCCAGCAGTTTAGGAGTCCTCCGAACCGGGGAGCTGTTTTTT. It codes for CASSLGVLRTGELFF.

This CDR3 reads CASSLQGNQPQHF. The CDR3 DNA sequence: TGTGCCAGCAGTTTACAGGGGAATCAGCCCCAGCATTTT. The chain employs TRBV12-3 or TRBV12-4 and TRBJ1-5; maybe TRBD1 (6 bases). This CDR3 region has 13 residues. V shed 2 bases and J shed 4 bases, with 6 bases lying between them.

This chain links TRBV27 with TRBJ1-2; TRBD1 matches at 7 bases. This CDR3 is 11 amino acids long. Germline CDR1 and CDR2: MNHEY and SMNVEV (reference sequence). Trimming cost V 10 bases and J 7 bases; bases outside gene matches: 6. This chain's CDR3 is CATHRGGGYTF. The CDR3 DNA is TGTGCCACCCACAGGGGAGGTGGCTACACCTTC.

The chain uses TRBV27 and TRBJ2-7; D unresolved. This CDR3 contains 13 residues. The germline V gene has CDR1 MNHEY and CDR2 SMNVEV (reference sequence). Trimming took 5 bases from V and 0 from J, leaving 8 bases between them. The DNA of the CDR3 is TGTGCCAGCAGTCCTCGGTACTCCTACGAGCAGTACTTC. This gives the protein CASSPRYSYEQYF.

The chain has TRBV5-4 and TRBJ2-3; 10 nucleotides agree with TRBD1. The germline gives CDR1 SGHNT, CDR2 YYREEE (reference sequence). The CDR3 is made up of 15 amino acids. J lost 1 base, V lost 5 bases, and 4 bases had no gene match. The CDR3 reads CASRSGTGGTDTQYF. The CDR3 nucleotides are TGTGCCAGCAGATCCGGGACAGGGGGCACAGATACGCAGTATTTT.

This rearrangement joins TRBV7-2 to TRBJ2-7, with 7 positions matching TRBD1. J gave up 3 bases and V 0 bases, and 5 bases lay outside the gene matches. This CDR3 is 15 amino acids long. Germline V CDR1 and CDR2: SGHTA, FQGNSA. CDR3 coding DNA: TGTGCCAGCAGCTTAGCCGGGACAGAATACTACGAGCAGTACTTC. Translated, it gives CASSLAGTEYYEQYF.

This clone occurred a few times. The V call is TRBV5-1, the J call TRBJ1-1, with 10 bases fitting TRBD1. The V segment lost 3 bases and the J segment 3 bases; nucleotides outside the gene matches: 8. The CDR3 is 16 amino acids. Germline V gene sequence: CDR1 SGHRS, CDR2 YFSETQ. CDR3 in DNA: TGCGCCAGCAGCTCCAACCGGGACAGGGGATACACTGAAGCTTTCTTT. It codes for CASSSNRDRGYTEAFF.